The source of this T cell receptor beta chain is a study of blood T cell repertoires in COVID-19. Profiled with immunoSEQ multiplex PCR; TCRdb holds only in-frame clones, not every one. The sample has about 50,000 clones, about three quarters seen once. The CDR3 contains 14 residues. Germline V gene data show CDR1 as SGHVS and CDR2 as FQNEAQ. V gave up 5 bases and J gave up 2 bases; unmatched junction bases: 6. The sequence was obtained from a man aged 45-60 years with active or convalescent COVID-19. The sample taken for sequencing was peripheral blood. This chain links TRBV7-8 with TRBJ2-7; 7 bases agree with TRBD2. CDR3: CASSPPGGTYEQYF. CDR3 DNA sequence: TGTGCCAGCAGCCCGCCGGGAGGCACCTACGAGCAGTACTTC.